The TCR beta chain under discussion was sequenced for a study of cytomegalovirus exposure and HLA in healthy donors. On the study more broadly: A preliminary data release comprised roughly 85 million unique TCRs obtained from HLA-typed donors.

The germline CDR1 and CDR2 sequences are MDHEN and SYDVKM. CDR3 length equals 15 residues. V was pared by 3 bases and J by 3 bases, with 9 bases between. With 60 Vbeta and 13 Jbeta primers, the PCR was carried out. Data came from immunoSEQ multiplex PCR; TCRdb stores just in-frame clones and leaves some out. The top ten hold less than 3.5% of the sample, which has about 230,000 clones, 77% seen once. Points from the study as a whole: What TCR beta sequences reportedly achieved was accurate prediction of HLA-A and HLA-B alleles in most subjects. A previous analysis found most TCR beta V segments productive roughly 90% or roughly 30% of the time. Information on immune exposure was restricted to one variable (CMV serostatus).

Regarding this clone: Its antigen is currently unknown.

This TCR derives from a woman aged 60 to 75 in good health and CMV-seropositive. The rearrangement uses TRBV28 and TRBJ1-6, with a weak D call TRBD1 (5 bases). Sample: PBMCs. CDR3 coding DNA: TGTGCCAGCAGTTTGGGAGGGGTCTATAATTCACCCCTCCACTTT. Protein: CASSLGGVYNSPLHF.